Listed here are 8 T cell receptor beta chains from one sample, sequenced in a study of cytomegalovirus exposure and HLA in healthy donors. The PCR ran on 60 Vbeta and 13 Jbeta primers. The table came from immunoSEQ multiplex PCR; TCRdb's copy has only in-frame clones and leaves some out. Found here are over 200,000 clones, 65% to 75% of them singletons; the top ten hold about 1.9%. The sequencing sample was made of PBMCs. Receptors were obtained from a woman in her 30s in good health and CMV-seronegative.

This clone was counted only a few times. V gene TRBV30 combines with J gene TRBJ2-2; TRBD1 agrees at 8 bases. This CDR3 is 15 amino acids long. Germline lookup yields CDR1 GTSNPN and CDR2 SVGIG (reference sequence). V gave up 3 bases and J gave up 3 bases; unmatched junction bases: 6. Here the CDR3 DNA reads TGTGCCTGGAGATTCAGGGGGCTGTACACCGGGGAGCTGTTTTTT. Translating gives CAWRFRGLYTGELFF.

The chain links TRBV13 to TRBJ1-2; maybe TRBD1 (5 bases). The V gene lost 0 bases and the J gene lost 3 bases, with 11 bases spanning the gap. From germline, CDR1 is PRHDT and CDR2 FYEKMQ (reference sequence). The CDR3 consists of 15 residues. The CDR3 reads CASSLGPGRDYGYTF. In nucleotides, the CDR3 is TGTGCCAGCAGCTTAGGTCCAGGGAGGGACTATGGCTACACCTTC.

The V call is TRBV5-1, the J call TRBJ2-7, with 10 bases matching TRBD1. With 4 bases clipped from V and 3 bases from J, the junction kept 10 bases outside the gene matches. There are 16 residues in the CDR3. Germline CDR1 and CDR2: SGHRS and YFSETQ. The CDR3 is CASSGGLDRGGYEQYF. The CDR3 coding sequence is TGCGCCAGCAGCGGAGGATTGGACAGGGGGGGCTACGAGCAGTACTTC.

This chain connects TRBV6-5 to TRBJ2-7; 7 positions agree with TRBD1. The CDR3 contains 14 residues. Germline V gene data show CDR1 as MNHEY and CDR2 as SVGAGI. Trimming cost V 5 bases and J 3 bases; bases outside gene matches: 7. CDR3 nucleotides: TGTGCCAGCAGTGACCGGGACAGATACTACGAGCAGTACTTC. Translating gives CASSDRDRYYEQYF.

The chain joins TRBV7-2 to TRBJ2-7; D not resolved. With 5 bases removed from V and 5 bases from J, the gap between germline ends came to 7 bases. The CDR3 sequence is 11 residues long. From germline, CDR1 is SGHTA and CDR2 FQGNSA. The CDR3 spells CASSVRNEQYF. The DNA for the CDR3 is TGTGCCAGCAGCGTCAGAAACGAGCAGTACTTC.

The rearrangement joins TRBV9 to TRBJ2-3; 15 nucleotides line up with TRBD2. The CDR3 sequence is 18 residues long. CDR1 and CDR2 from the germline V gene are SGDLS and YYNGEE. After removal of 0 bases from V and 9 bases from J, the junction contained 11 bases not matched to a gene. In DNA form, the CDR3 reads TGTGCCAGCAGCGTAGGGACTAGCGGGGGGGCACACACACAAACGCAGTATTTT. Translation gives CASSVGTSGGAHTQTQYF.

This clone was observed a few times. J is TRBJ1-1 and V is TRBV30; unclear D gene. With 5 bases removed from V and 2 bases from J, the gap between germline ends came to 6 bases. CDR1 and CDR2 (germline): GTSNPN, SVGIG (reference sequence). The CDR3 contains 11 residues. The CDR3 DNA reads TGTGCCTGGGCAGATAACACTGAAGCTTTCTTT. Residues: CAWADNTEAFF.

The count of this clone is one. This chain joins TRBV7-9 and TRBJ2-7; the match to TRBD2 covers 7 bases. Germline CDR1 is SEHNR and CDR2 is FQNEAQ (reference sequence). V was clipped by 4 bases and J by 3 bases; unmatched bases: 9. The CDR3 runs to 15 residues. The CDR3 loop is CASSSPGEGLYEQYF. The CDR3 nucleotides read TGTGCCAGCAGCTCACCGGGGGAGGGCCTCTACGAGCAGTACTTC.